The 2 T cell receptor beta chains below come from one sample, sequenced in a study of T-cell reconstitution after alpha-beta-depleted transplantation in children (dated by TCRdb to the mid-2010s). The method was PCR. TCRdb shows the sequencer as Illumina HiSeq 2500. Molecular barcoding was employed in the preparation of TCR libraries, with unique molecular identifiers being used to normalize TCRbeta repertoire quantification. In TCRdb, the public reads were trimmed at Q25 with fastp and aligned with MiXCR, with productive beta chains retained. Entries are consolidated by CDR3 protein sequence, retaining the most common genes and DNA. Present in this sample are approximately 640,000 distinct CDR3 sequences, 15% to 20% of which were seen just once. The biggest ten clones account for 1.1% of the sample. The material was PBMCs from the stem cell graft donor, obtained from the stem cell graft. These TCRs come from a human donor who donated a stem cell graft to a child with acute myeloid leukemia.

This clonotype showed up many times. The rearrangement uses TRBV5-5 and TRBJ1-4, with D possibly TRBD1 on 5 matching bases. The CDR3 length is 15 residues. Germline CDR1 is SGHKS and CDR2 is YYEKEE (reference sequence). Trimming stripped 0 bases from V and 2 bases from J, with 8 bases between. CDR3 amino acids: CASSLVDITNEKLFF. Written as DNA, the CDR3 is TGTGCCAGCAGCTTGGTGGACATCACTAATGAAAAACTGTTTTTT.

V usage is TRBV29-1 and J usage is TRBJ2-3; tentative D call: TRBD2 (7 bases). Per germline, CDR1 SQVTM and CDR2 ANQGSEA. The germline V and J ends were trimmed by 3 bases and 4 bases, with 11 bases remaining between them. This CDR3 has 13 amino acids. CDR3 region: CSVERGPSDTQYF. The CDR3, as DNA: TGCAGCGTTGAGCGGGGGCCCTCAGATACGCAGTATTTT.